These 14 T cell receptor beta chains were all obtained from the same sample, sequenced in a study of Ad26.COV2.S vaccination and SARS-CoV-2 variants. Documented treatment: some 19 received Ad26.COV2.S at low or high dose, single or two shots; a few received placebo; per-sample allocation not given. Following the first vaccine or placebo injection, samples were taken on day 63. Sequencing was performed with immunoSEQ multiplex PCR; in TCRdb, only in-frame clones are kept and a portion is missing. This table holds 400,000 to 450,000 clones, roughly 91% found once. Here the sequenced sample was peripheral blood, taken in a trial of Ad26.COV2.S vaccine versus placebo. These receptors came from a person between 18 and 65 years old who received the Ad26.COV2.S COVID-19 vaccine or a placebo.

This chain connects TRBV9 to TRBJ2-1, with 12 bases fitting TRBD2. This CDR3 is built from 20 residues. Losses at the gene ends were 0 bases for V and 1 base for J; bases not matched to a gene: 11. The germline CDR1 and CDR2 sequences are SGDLS and YYNGEE. The chain's CDR3 is CASSVGGLAGTSGSYNEQFF. The DNA for the CDR3 is TGTGCCAGCAGCGTAGGTGGACTAGCGGGAACAAGCGGGTCCTACAATGAGCAGTTCTTC.

The V gene is TRBV27, the J gene TRBJ2-2; D ambiguous. The CDR3 extends over 14 amino acids. Germline lookup yields CDR1 MNHEY and CDR2 SMNVEV (reference sequence). Deletions cut 3 bases from V and 0 bases from J, with 5 bases between. CDR3 DNA: TGTGCCAGCAGTTTCATCCCGAACACCGGGGAGCTGTTTTTT. Protein: CASSFIPNTGELFF.

The genes are TRBV19 and TRBJ2-7; TRBD1 aligns across 9 bases. The CDR3 runs 19 residues. CDR1 is LNHDA, CDR2 SQIVND, per germline (reference sequence). Trimming cost V 5 bases and J 0 bases; bases outside gene matches: 17. This chain's CDR3 is CASSRTPGQGLSSSYEQYF. CDR3 DNA sequence: TGTGCCAGTAGTCGGACCCCGGGACAGGGACTCTCCAGCTCCTACGAGCAGTACTTC.

V is TRBV7-9 and J is TRBJ2-1; no reliable D call. V lost 1 base and J 3 bases, leaving 16 bases between the germline ends. The germline V gene has CDR1 SEHNR and CDR2 FQNEAQ (reference sequence). This CDR3 spans 17 amino acids. In DNA, the CDR3 is TGTGCCAGCAGCTTAGGGGTCGAAGCTTACGTCTACAATGAGCAGTTCTTC. This gives the protein CASSLGVEAYVYNEQFF.

This chain joins TRBV11-2 and TRBJ2-2; 8 bases align to TRBD2. The ends lost 5 bases at V and 4 bases at J; junction bases unmatched: 9. This CDR3 contains 16 residues. Germline V gene data show CDR1 as SGHAT and CDR2 as FQNNGV. The CDR3 protein is CASSVLGREVTGELFF. CDR3 in DNA: TGTGCCAGCAGCGTCCTCGGGCGGGAGGTCACCGGGGAGCTGTTTTTT.

V and J are TRBV6-1 and TRBJ2-7, with D perhaps matching TRBD2 (5 bases). The germline V gene encodes CDR1 MNHNS and CDR2 SASEGT. V lost 2 bases to trimming and J lost 3 bases, with 11 bases between them. The CDR3 loop spans 14 amino acids. The CDR3 here is CASSERGSLYEQYF. CDR3 sequence (DNA): TGTGCCAGCAGTGAACGGGGTTCCCTCTACGAGCAGTACTTC.

The chain carries TRBV6-2 or TRBV6-3 and TRBJ2-5, with a weak D call TRBD2 (6 bases). Per the germline V gene, CDR1 is MNHEY and CDR2 is SVGEGT. The CDR3 extends over 15 amino acids. The V and J ends lost 5 bases and 5 bases respectively, with 18 bases between them. CDR3 in DNA: TGTGCCAGCAGTACGGGAGTTGGGTGGGTTGAGACCCAGTACTTC. Translated, it gives CASSTGVGWVETQYF.

The chain couples TRBV14 to TRBJ2-3, with 8 bases lining up with TRBD2. CDR1 and CDR2 from the germline V gene are SGHDN and FVKESK. The CDR3 has 16 residues. The V and J ends lost 1 base and 3 bases, in that order; junction bases with no gene match: 6. CDR3 bases: TGTGCCAGCAGCCAAGTTGGCGGGAGGACGACAGATACGCAGTATTTT. It codes for CASSQVGGRTTDTQYF.

The J gene is TRBJ2-7, the V gene TRBV25-1; a weak D match, TRBD2 (6 bases). This CDR3 is 10 amino acids long. Germline V lookup: CDR1 MGHDK, CDR2 SYGVNS. Trimming took 6 bases from V and 6 from J, leaving 6 bases between them. CDR3 region: CASRGGEQYF. The CDR3 DNA follows: TGTGCCAGCAGGGGGGGCGAGCAGTACTTC.

This clone turned up a few times. V is TRBV5-5 and J is TRBJ2-7; D unresolved. This CDR3 spans 14 amino acids. V was clipped by 1 base and J by 1 base, with 9 bases between them. The germline V gene has CDR1 SGHKS and CDR2 YYEKEE (reference sequence). The CDR3 coding sequence is TGTGCCAGCAGCTTGTATTCCAGGTCCTACGAGCAGTACTTC. Its protein product is CASSLYSRSYEQYF.

The CDR3: CASSLGLAGLTDTQYF. CDR3 bases: TGTGCCAGCAGCTTGGGACTAGCGGGACTCACAGATACGCAGTATTTT. This chain joins TRBV7-8 and TRBJ2-3; 13 nucleotides align to TRBD2. Germline loops: CDR1 SGHVS, CDR2 FQNEAQ. V trimming: 3 bases; J trimming: 2 bases; junction bases outside the gene matches: 2. The CDR3 is 16 amino acids.

This chain joins TRBV6-2 or TRBV6-3 and TRBJ2-1; weak D call: TRBD2 (6 bases). The germline V gene has CDR1 MNHEY and CDR2 SVGEGT. V lost 0 bases and J lost 3, with 12 bases in between. The CDR3 runs 16 residues. The DNA for the CDR3 is TGTGCCAGCAGTTACTCAGGGCGGAGGGACTACAATGAGCAGTTCTTC. Amino acid sequence: CASSYSGRRDYNEQFF.

The chain combines TRBV6-2 or TRBV6-3 with TRBJ2-7; 8 bases agree with TRBD2. V gave up 2 bases and J gave up 0 bases; unmatched junction bases: 9. Germline V gene data show CDR1 as MNHEY and CDR2 as SVGEGT. The CDR3 has 17 residues. The CDR3 protein is CASSYPRSGSRSYEQYF. The CDR3 nucleotides are TGTGCCAGCAGTTACCCCAGGAGCGGGAGCCGCTCCTACGAGCAGTACTTC.

The J gene is TRBJ2-1, the V gene TRBV18; possible D gene TRBD1, 6 bases. Germline V lookup: CDR1 KGHSH, CDR2 LQKENI. CDR3 length: 17 amino acids. Trimming took 1 base from V and 0 from J, leaving 13 bases between them. The CDR3 DNA reads TGTGCCAGCTCACCACGTGGGACAAGGGGCTCCTACAATGAGCAGTTCTTC. It specifies CASSPRGTRGSYNEQFF.